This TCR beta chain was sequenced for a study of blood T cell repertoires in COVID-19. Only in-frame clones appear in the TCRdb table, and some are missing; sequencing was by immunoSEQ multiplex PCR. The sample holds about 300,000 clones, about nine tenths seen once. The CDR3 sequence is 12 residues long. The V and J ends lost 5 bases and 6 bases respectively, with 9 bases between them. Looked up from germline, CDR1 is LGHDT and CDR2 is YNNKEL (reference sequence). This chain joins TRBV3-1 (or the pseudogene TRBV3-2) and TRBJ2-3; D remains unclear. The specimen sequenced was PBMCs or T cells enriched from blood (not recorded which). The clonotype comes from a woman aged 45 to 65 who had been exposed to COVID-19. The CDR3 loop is CASSIGSDTQYF. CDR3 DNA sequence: TGTGCCAGCAGCATCGGGTCGGATACGCAGTATTTT.